This T cell receptor beta chain came from a study of cytomegalovirus exposure and HLA in healthy donors. Study conclusions and caveats: V segments that were indistinguishable, TRBV6-2 and TRBV6-3 among them, were omitted from analysis. Immune exposure data for these donors was limited to CMV serostatus.

A note on this clone: The antigen is unknown.

The PCR ran on 60 Vbeta and 13 Jbeta primers. Original data processing: The count from a later analysis was 70 million to 85 million unique TCR beta chains, about 10 million of them shared. Assay: immunoSEQ multiplex PCR; the TCRdb copy retains only in-frame clones and omits some. Clone size and V and J calls were adopted from that table, with D and trimming inferred from the DNA. The table lists around 160,000 clones, 65% to 80% of them singletons. The V gene lost 2 bases and the J gene lost 1 base, with 16 bases spanning the gap. This CDR3 region has 17 residues. CDR1 is MDHEN and CDR2 is SYDVKM in the germline V gene.

Sequencing was done on a sample of PBMCs. This sequence joins TRBV28 and TRBJ2-3, with a possible D match to TRBD1 (6 bases). The clonotype comes from a man in his forties in good health and CMV-seropositive. This CDR3 is CASSLRLGRGGTDTQYF. CDR3 coding DNA: TGTGCCAGCAGTTTAAGGTTGGGCAGGGGCGGCACAGATACGCAGTATTTT. Looking up the rest from reference TRBV28 and TRBJ2-3 gives the full variable domain: DVKVTQSSRYLVKRTGEKVFLECVQDMDHENMFWYRQDPGLGLRLIYFSYDVKMKEKGDIPEGYSVSREKKERFSLILESASTNQTSMYLCASSLRLGRGGTDTQYFGPGTRLTVL.